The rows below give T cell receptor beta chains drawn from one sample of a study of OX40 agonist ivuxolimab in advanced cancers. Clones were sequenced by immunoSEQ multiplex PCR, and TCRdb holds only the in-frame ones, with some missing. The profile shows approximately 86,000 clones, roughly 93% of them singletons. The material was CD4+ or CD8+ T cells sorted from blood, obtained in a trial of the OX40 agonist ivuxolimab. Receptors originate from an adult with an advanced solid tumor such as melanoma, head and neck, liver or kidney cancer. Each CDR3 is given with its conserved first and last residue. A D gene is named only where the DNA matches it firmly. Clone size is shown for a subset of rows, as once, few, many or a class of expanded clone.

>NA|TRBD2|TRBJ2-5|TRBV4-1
TGCGCCAGCAGCCAAGGTCCTAGCGGTACCTTACAAGAGACCCAGTACTTC
CASSQGPSGTLQETQYF
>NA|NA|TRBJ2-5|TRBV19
TGTGCCAGTCAGCGAACAGGGTCGCAAGAGACCCAGTACTTC
CASQRTGSQETQYF
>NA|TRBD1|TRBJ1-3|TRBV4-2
TGTGCCAGCAGCCAGGCACAGGGGGCTACTGGAAACACCATATATTTT
CASSQAQGATGNTIYF
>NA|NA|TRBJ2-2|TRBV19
TGTGCCAGTAGTATACTAGTCGGAACCGGGGAGCTGTTTTTT
CASSILVGTGELFF
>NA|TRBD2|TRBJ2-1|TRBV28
TGTGCCAGCAGCTCCGGGACTAGCGGGAGTAATGAGCAGTTCTTC
CASSSGTSGSNEQFF
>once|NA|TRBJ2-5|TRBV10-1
TGCGCCAGCAGTAGGGCAGGCCAAGAGACCCAGTACTTC
CASSRAGQETQYF
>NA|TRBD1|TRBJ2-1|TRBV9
TGTGCCAGCAGCGCCCTTGGGACAGGGAACAATGAGCAGTTCTTC
CASSALGTGNNEQFF
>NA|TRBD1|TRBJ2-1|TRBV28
TGTGCCAGCAGAACCGGGACAGGCTACAATGAGCAGTTCTTC
CASRTGTGYNEQFF
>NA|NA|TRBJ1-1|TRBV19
TGTGCCAGTAGTAAGGACGGTCAAAACACTGAAGCTTTCTTT
CASSKDGQNTEAFF
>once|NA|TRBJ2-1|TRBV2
TGTGCCAGCAGTGCCCGGGACGCCAGAGCCAATGAGCAGTTCTTC
CASSARDARANEQFF
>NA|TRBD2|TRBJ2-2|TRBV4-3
TGCGCCAGCAGCCCGAGCGGGAGCCACACCGGGGAGCTGTTTTTT
CASSPSGSHTGELFF
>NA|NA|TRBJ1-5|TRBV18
TGTGCCAGCTCACCAGTCTACGACTCCAATCAGCCCCAGCATTTT
CASSPVYDSNQPQHF
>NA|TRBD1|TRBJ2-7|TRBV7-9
TGTGCCAGCAGCGTACAGGGGACCAGGACCGAGCAGTACTTC
CASSVQGTRTEQYF
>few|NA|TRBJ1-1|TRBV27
TGTGCCAGCAGCTTTAGGGGCACTGAAGCTTTCTTT
CASSFRGTEAFF
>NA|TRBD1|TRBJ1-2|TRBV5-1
TGCGCCAGCAGCTTTGGAGGGGGCGCAGATGGCTACACCTTC
CASSFGGGADGYTF
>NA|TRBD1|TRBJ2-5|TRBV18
TGTGCCAGCTCACCCCAGACAGGGGAATTAGAGACCCAGTACTTC
CASSPQTGELETQYF
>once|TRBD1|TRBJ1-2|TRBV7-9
TGTGCCAGCAGCTGGGGGACAGGGACCGGGGTGAAGGATGGCTACACCTTC
CASSWGTGTGVKDGYTF
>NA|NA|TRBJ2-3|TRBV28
TGTGCCAGCAGTTTTTCCTCAGATACGCAGTATTTT
CASSFSSDTQYF
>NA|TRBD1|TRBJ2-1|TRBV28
TGTGCCAGCAGTCCGGGACAGGGGACTGAGCAGTTCTTC
CASSPGQGTEQFF
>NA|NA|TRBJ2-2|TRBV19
TGTGCCAGTAGTATTGGCGGCAACACCGGGGAGCTGTTTTTT
CASSIGGNTGELFF
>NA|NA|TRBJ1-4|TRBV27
TGTGCCAGCAGTTCCTTTGGACGGGGCCTCAATGAAAAACTGTTTTTT
CASSSFGRGLNEKLFF
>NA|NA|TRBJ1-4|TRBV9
TGTGCCAGCAGCGTAGAATCCGGTGAAAAACTGTTTTTT
CASSVESGEKLFF
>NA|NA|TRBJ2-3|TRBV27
TGTGCCAGCAGTTTATTTGGGAGCGCAGATACGCAGTATTTT
CASSLFGSADTQYF
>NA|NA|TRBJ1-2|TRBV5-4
TGTGCCAGCAGCCTAGCGGGTGAACCTTCCGACTATGGCTACACCTTC
CASSLAGEPSDYGYTF
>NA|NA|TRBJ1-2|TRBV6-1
TGTGCCAGCAGTGTTCGGGGCGAGGACGGCTACACCTTC
CASSVRGEDGYTF
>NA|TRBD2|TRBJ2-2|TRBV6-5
TGTGCCAGCAGTTACGGTTTGCTAGCGGACACCGGGGAGCTGTTTTTT
CASSYGLLADTGELFF
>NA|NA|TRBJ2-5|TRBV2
TGTGCCAGCAGTTTAACCGGGACCCCTGGAGAGACCCAGTACTTC
CASSLTGTPGETQYF
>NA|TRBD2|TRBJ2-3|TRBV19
TGTGCCAGCCGCGGGGGGTCGTCGTCGGTAGATACGCAGTATTTT
CASRGGSSSVDTQYF
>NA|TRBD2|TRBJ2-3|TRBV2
TGTGCCAGCAGTGAGACGCTAGCGGGACCAGGCACAGATACGCAGTATTTT
CASSETLAGPGTDTQYF
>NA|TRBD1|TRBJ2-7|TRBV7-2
TGTGCCAGCAGCTTAAAGGGACAGGGCCCCTACGAGCAGTACTTC
CASSLKGQGPYEQYF
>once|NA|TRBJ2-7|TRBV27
TGTGCCAGCAGTCCCACAGCGGGTTCAGGACAGTACTTC
CASSPTAGSGQYF
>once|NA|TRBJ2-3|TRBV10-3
TGTGCCATCAGTAGTAGCGCAGATACGCAGTATTTT
CAISSSADTQYF
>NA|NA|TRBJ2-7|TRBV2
TGTGCCAGCAGTGGCTCCTACGAGCAGTACTTC
CASSGSYEQYF
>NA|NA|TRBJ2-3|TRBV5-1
TGCGCCAGCACGGGACACAACACAGATACGCAGTATTTT
CASTGHNTDTQYF
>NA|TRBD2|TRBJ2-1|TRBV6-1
TGTGCCAGCAGTGAAGCGAAAATAGCGGGAGTCGGGCAGTTCTTC
CASSEAKIAGVGQFF
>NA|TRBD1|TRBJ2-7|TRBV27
TGTGCCAGAGGTCGCAGAGGGACAGAAGGCCAGTACTTC
CARGRRGTEGQYF
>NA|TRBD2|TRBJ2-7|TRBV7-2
TGTGCCAGCAGCTTAGGCGATCTAGCGGGAGCTAAGCAGTACTTC
CASSLGDLAGAKQYF
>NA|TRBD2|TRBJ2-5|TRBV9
TGTGCCAGCAGCGTAGGCCCGGGAGGGCCAGAGACCCAGTACTTC
CASSVGPGGPETQYF
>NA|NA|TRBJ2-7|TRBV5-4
TGTGCCAGCAGCTTGGTTGGGGTAACCTACGAGCAGTACTTC
CASSLVGVTYEQYF
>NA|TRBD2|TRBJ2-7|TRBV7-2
TGTGCCAGCAGCTTAGGCCCCGCGGGAGCCATGTACGAGCAGTACTTC
CASSLGPAGAMYEQYF